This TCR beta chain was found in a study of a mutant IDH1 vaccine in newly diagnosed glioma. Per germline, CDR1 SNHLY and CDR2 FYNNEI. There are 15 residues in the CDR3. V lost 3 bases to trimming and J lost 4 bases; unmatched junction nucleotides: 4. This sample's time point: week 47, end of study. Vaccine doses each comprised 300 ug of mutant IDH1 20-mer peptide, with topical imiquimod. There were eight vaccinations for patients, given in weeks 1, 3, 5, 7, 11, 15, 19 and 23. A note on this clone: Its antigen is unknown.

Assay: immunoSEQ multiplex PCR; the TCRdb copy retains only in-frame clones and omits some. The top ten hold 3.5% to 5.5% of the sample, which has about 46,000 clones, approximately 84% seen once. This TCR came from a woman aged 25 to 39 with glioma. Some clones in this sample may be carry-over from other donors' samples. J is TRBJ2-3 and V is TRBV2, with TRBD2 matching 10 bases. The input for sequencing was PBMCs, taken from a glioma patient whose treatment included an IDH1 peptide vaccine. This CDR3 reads CASSDPAGGADTQYF. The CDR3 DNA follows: TGTGCCAGCAGTGACCCAGCGGGAGGGGCAGATACGCAGTATTTT.